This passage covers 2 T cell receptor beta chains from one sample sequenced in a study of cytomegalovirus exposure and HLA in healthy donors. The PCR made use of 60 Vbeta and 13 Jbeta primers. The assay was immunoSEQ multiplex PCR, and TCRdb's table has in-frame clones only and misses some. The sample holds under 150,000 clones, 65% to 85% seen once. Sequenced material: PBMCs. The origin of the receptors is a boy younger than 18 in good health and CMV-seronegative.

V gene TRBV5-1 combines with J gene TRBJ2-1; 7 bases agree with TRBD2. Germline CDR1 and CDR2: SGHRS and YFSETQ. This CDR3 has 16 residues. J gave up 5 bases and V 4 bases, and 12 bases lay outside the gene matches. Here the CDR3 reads CASSPGGAGIDNEQFF. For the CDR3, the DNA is TGCGCCAGCAGCCCCGGCGGAGCGGGAATAGACAATGAGCAGTTCTTC.

CDR3: CSVGDRGGNTIYF. CDR3 in DNA: TGCAGCGTTGGGGACAGGGGTGGAAACACCATATATTTT. The chain couples TRBV29-1 to TRBJ1-3, with 10 bases identical to TRBD1. This CDR3 contains 13 residues. J lost 3 bases, V lost 4 bases, and 0 bases had no gene match. Germline assignment: CDR1 SQVTM and CDR2 ANQGSEA.